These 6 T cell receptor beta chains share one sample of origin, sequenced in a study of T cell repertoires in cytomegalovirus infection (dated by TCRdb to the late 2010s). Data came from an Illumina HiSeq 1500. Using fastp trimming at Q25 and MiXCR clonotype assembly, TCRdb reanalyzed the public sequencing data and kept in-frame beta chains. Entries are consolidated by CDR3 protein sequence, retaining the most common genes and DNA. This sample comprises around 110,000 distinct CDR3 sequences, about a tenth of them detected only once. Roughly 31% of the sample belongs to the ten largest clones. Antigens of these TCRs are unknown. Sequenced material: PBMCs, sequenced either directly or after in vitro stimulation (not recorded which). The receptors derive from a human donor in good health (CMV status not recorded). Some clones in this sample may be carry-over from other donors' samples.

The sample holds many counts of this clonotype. The DNA for the CDR3 is TGTGCCAGCAGCTTAGCTCTCCTAGCGGGACCCCACGAGCAGTACTTC. Its protein product is CASSLALLAGPHEQYF. The rearrangement uses TRBV7-9 and TRBJ2-7; the match to TRBD2 covers 9 bases. The V segment lost 0 bases and the J segment 5 bases; nucleotides outside the gene matches: 8. CDR3 length equals 16 residues. The germline gives CDR1 SEHNR, CDR2 FQNEAQ (reference sequence).

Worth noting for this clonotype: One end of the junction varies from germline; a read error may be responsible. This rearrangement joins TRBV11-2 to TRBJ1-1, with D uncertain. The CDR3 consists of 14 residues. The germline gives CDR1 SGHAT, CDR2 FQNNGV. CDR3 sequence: CARSLEGRNTEAFF. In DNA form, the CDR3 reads TGTGCCCGCAGCTTAGAAGGGAGGAACACTGAAGCTTTTTTT.

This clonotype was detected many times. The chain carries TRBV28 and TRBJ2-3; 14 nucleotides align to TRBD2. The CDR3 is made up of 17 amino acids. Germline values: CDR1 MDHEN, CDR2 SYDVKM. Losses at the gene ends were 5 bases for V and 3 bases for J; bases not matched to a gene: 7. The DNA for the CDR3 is TGTGCCAGCAGTCTCGGACTAGCGGGAGGAAAAACAGATACGCAGTATTTT. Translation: CASSLGLAGGKTDTQYF.

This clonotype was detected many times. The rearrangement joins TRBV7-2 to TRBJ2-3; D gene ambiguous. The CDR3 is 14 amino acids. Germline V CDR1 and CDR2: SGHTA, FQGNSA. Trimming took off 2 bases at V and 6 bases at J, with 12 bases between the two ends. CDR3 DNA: TGTGCCAGCAGCTTACGGATGAGCGTGGATACGCAGTATTTT. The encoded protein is CASSLRMSVDTQYF.

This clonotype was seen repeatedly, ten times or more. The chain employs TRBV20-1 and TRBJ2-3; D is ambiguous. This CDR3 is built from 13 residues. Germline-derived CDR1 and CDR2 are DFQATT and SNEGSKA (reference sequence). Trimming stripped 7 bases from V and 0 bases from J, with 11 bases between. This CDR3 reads CSDIAGSTDTQYF. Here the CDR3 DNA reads TGCAGTGACATAGCTGGGAGCACAGATACGCAGTATTTT.

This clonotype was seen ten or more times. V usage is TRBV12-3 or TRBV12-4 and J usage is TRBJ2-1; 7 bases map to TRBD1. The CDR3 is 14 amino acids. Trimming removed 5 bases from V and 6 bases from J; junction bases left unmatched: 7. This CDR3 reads CASSPQGLGNEQFF. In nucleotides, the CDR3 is TGTGCCAGCAGTCCACAGGGGCTTGGCAATGAGCAGTTCTTC.